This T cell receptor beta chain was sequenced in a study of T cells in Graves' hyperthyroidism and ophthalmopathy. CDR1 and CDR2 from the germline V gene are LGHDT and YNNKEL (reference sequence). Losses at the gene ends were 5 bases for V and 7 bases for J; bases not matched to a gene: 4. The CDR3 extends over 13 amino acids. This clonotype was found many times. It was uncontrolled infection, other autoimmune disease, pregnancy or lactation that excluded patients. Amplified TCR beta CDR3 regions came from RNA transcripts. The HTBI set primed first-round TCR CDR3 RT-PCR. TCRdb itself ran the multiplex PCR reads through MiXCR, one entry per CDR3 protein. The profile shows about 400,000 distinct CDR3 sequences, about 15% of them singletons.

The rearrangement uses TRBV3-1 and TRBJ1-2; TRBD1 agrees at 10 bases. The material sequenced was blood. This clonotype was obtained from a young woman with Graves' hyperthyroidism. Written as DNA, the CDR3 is TGTGCCAGCAGCAGACAGGGGGCAGCTGGCTACACCTTC. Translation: CASSRQGAAGYTF.